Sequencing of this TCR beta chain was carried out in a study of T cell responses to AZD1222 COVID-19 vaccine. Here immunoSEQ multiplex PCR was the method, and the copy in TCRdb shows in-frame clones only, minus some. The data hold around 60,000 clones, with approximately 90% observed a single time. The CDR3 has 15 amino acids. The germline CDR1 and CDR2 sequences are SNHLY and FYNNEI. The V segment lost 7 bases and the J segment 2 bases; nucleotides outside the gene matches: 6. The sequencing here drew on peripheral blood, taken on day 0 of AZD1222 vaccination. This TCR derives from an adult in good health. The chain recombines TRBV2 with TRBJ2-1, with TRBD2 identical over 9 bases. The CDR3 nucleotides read TGTGCCAGCACCCAAAGCGGGGGGACCTACAATGAGCAGTTCTTC. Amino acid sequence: CASTQSGGTYNEQFF.